A single sample is the source of the 23 T cell receptor beta chains below, sequenced in a study of T cell clonality in common variable immunodeficiency. The repertoire was sequenced with immunoSEQ multiplex PCR; TCRdb's copy has only in-frame clones and lacks some. The data show some 38,000 clones, none appearing only once, with under 3% held by the ten largest. The sample consisted of peripheral blood mononuclear cells. The receptors come from a person aged 18 to 75 in good health.

This clone was counted ten times or more. The CDR3 is cut off 3 residues early in the read; its end comes from the germline J gene. The chain couples TRBV11-2 to TRBJ2-3; 7 bases are shared with TRBD1. This CDR3 is built from 15 residues. After removal of 5 bases from V and 1 base from J, the junction contained 6 bases not matched to a gene. Germline V CDR1 and CDR2: SGHAT, FQNNGV. The CDR3 DNA, read in part, is TGTGCCAGCAGCCTGGCAGGGGGAGGCACAGATACG. As protein: CASSLAGGGTDT. The full CDR3 sequence reads CASSLAGGGTDTQYF. The whole variable domain, remainder taken from reference TRBV11-2 and TRBJ2-3, is EAGVAQSPRYKIIEKRQSVAFWCNPISGHATLYWYQQILGQGPKLLIQFQNNGVVDDSQLPKDRFSAERLKGVDSTLKIQPAKLEDSAVYLCASSLAGGGTDTQYFGPGTRLTVL.

This clone was seen many times. The read stops 3 residues short of the end of the CDR3; the missing end is completed from the germline J gene. V gene TRBV20-1 combines with J gene TRBJ2-5; possible D gene TRBD2, 6 bases. The CDR3 contains 13 residues. Trimming stripped 3 bases from V and 5 bases from J, with 13 bases between. In germline, CDR1 is DFQATT, CDR2 SNEGSKA (reference sequence). CDR3 region: CSASGGSGETQYF. The part of the CDR3 DNA that was read is TGCAGTGCTAGTGGGGGGAGCGGGGAGACC.

Ten or more counts support this clone. The read gets to within 3 residues of the CDR3 end, and the germline J gene fills in the rest. V usage is TRBV6-1 and J usage is TRBJ1-5; D gene uncertain. The V end was cut by 4 bases, the J end by 6 bases, with 13 bases between. The CDR3 is made up of 14 amino acids. Germline lookup yields CDR1 MNHNS and CDR2 SASEGT. The CDR3 region is CASSGTRTLQPQHF. The sequenced CDR3 bases are TGTGCCAGCAGTGGAACACGAACCCTTCAGCCC.

This clone was found many times. With the read ending 3 residues before the CDR3 end, the germline J gene is used to fill in that end. The rearrangement links TRBV6-1 to TRBJ2-1, with 10 bases that match TRBD2. CDR3 size: 15 residues. CDR1 is MNHNS, CDR2 SASEGT, per germline. The V segment lost 2 bases and the J segment 2 bases; nucleotides outside the gene matches: 0. CDR3 bases read: TGTGCCAGCAGTGAACTAGCGGGAGCCTACAATGAG. It encodes CASSELAGAYNE. The entire CDR3 protein is CASSELAGAYNEQFF.

This clone was seen ten or more times. The read stops 3 residues short of the end of the CDR3; the missing end is completed from the germline J gene. This sequence joins TRBV15 and TRBJ2-1, with D possibly TRBD2 on 7 matching bases. CDR1 LNHNV and CDR2 YYDKDF come from the germline V gene (reference sequence). V dropped 0 bases and J dropped 7 bases, with 16 bases sitting between them. CDR3 length: 16 residues. The sequenced CDR3 bases are TGTGCCACCAGCAGAGATACGGCGGGGGCAGGGAATGAG. Protein sequence: CATSRDTAGAGNE. The whole CDR3 sequence is CATSRDTAGAGNEQFF. Supplemented by reference TRBV15 and TRBJ2-1, the full variable domain reads DAMVIQNPRYQVTQFGKPVTLSCSQTLNHNVMYWYQQKSSQAPKLLFHYYDKDFNNEADTPDNFQSRRPNTSFCFLDIRSPGLGDTAMYLCATSRDTAGAGNEQFFGPGTRLTVL.

The table lists this clone with a few counts. The read terminates 3 residues before the CDR3 end, so the remaining end is supplied by the germline J gene. The chain links TRBV20-1 to TRBJ2-7; 9 positions match TRBD1. The V segment lost 0 bases and the J segment 5 bases; nucleotides outside the gene matches: 5. The CDR3 has 14 residues. Germline CDR1 and CDR2: DFQATT and SNEGSKA (reference sequence). CDR3 DNA (partial): TGCAGTGCTAGAGACCGGGACAGGGCCCACGAG. The encoded protein is CSARDRDRAHE. The whole CDR3 sequence reads CSARDRDRAHEQYF.

This clone was picked up many times. The missing CDR3 end, 3 residues past where the read stops, is filled in from the germline J gene. The chain carries TRBV6-2 or TRBV6-3 and TRBJ2-7; 12 bases align to TRBD2. CDR3 length: 15 amino acids. V dropped 4 bases and J dropped 2; count of bases not matched to a gene: 3. The germline CDR1 and CDR2 sequences are MNHEY and SVGEGT. CDR3 protein: CASSSTSGSAYEQYF. The sequenced CDR3 bases are TGTGCCAGCAGTTCGACTAGCGGGAGTGCCTACGAG.

The table lists this clone with many counts. The read ends 3 residues early relative to the CDR3; the germline J gene fills the gap. The rearrangement links TRBV11-2 to TRBJ1-2; possibly TRBD1 for D (5 bases). Trimming shortened V by 1 base and J by 6 bases, and 12 bases separated the two germline ends. The germline gives CDR1 SGHAT, CDR2 FQNNGV. The CDR3 covers 14 residues. Incomplete CDR3 DNA: TGTGCCAGCAGCTTAGTTGGGGGGGGTAATGGC. Its translation: CASSLVGGGNG. The entire CDR3 protein reads CASSLVGGGNGYTF.

This clone was detected many times. The read finishes 3 residues shy of the CDR3 end, and the germline J gene is used to complete it. The rearrangement links TRBV18 to TRBJ2-3; TRBD2 matches at 11 bases. The CDR3 is 18 amino acids. The germline gives CDR1 KGHSH, CDR2 LQKENI. V shed 3 bases and J 3 bases; nucleotides not matched to a gene: 11. CDR3 bases read: TGTGCCAGCTCACCGGGACCTACTAGCGGGAGTACGACAGATACG. Encoded protein: CASSPGPTSGSTTDT. Given in full, the CDR3 is CASSPGPTSGSTTDTQYF.

This clone was picked up many times. The read ends 3 residues before the CDR3 terminus; that terminus is restored from the germline J gene. The rearrangement joins TRBV18 to TRBJ1-2; D possibly corresponds to TRBD1 (5 bases). Trimming removed 0 bases from V and 5 bases from J, with 13 bases in between. The germline V gene has CDR1 KGHSH and CDR2 LQKENI. This CDR3 has 15 amino acids. The part of the CDR3 DNA that was read is TGTGCCAGCTCACCACCGACCAGGGCGAATTATGGC. This translates into CASSPPTRANYG. The full CDR3 protein is CASSPPTRANYGYTF.

This clone was counted many times. Read coverage stops 3 residues before the CDR3 terminus; the germline J gene supplies the remainder. The V call is TRBV19, the J call TRBJ2-1, with D possibly TRBD1 on 6 matching bases. V shed 7 bases and J shed 6 bases, with 25 bases lying between them. Germline V CDR1 and CDR2: LNHDA, SQIVND (reference sequence). This CDR3 is 17 amino acids long. The part of the CDR3 DNA that was read is TGTGCCAGTATCGGGACATACGGGGACCCAGGAGGCAATGAG. Translation: CASIGTYGDPGGNE. The CDR3 as a whole reads CASIGTYGDPGGNEQFF.

This clone came up many times. The CDR3 end lies 3 residues beyond the end of the read and is filled in from the germline J gene. The chain combines TRBV10-3 with TRBJ1-1; D is undetermined. CDR1 and CDR2 from the germline V gene are ENHRY and SYGVKD. There are 13 residues in the CDR3. Trimming removed 6 bases from V and 3 bases from J, with 11 bases in between. Partial CDR3 DNA: TGTGCCATCAGGATTCGAGAGGACACTGAA. This codes for CAIRIREDTE. The entire CDR3 protein is CAIRIREDTEAFF.

This clone was detected many times. The sequenced fragment ends 3 residues before the CDR3 boundary, so the rest is inferred from the germline J gene. This chain uses TRBV2 with TRBJ2-3; 14 bases line up with TRBD2. Trimming removed 7 bases from V and 5 bases from J; junction bases left unmatched: 8. This CDR3 has 16 residues. Germline assignment: CDR1 SNHLY and CDR2 FYNNEI. This CDR3 is CASTPMGLAGVDTQYF. The part of the CDR3 DNA that was read is TGTGCCAGCACTCCAATGGGACTAGCGGGAGTAGATACG.

At least ten counts were recorded for this clone. Read sequence stops 3 residues before the CDR3 end, and the germline J gene provides the missing end. The rearrangement joins TRBV7-9 to TRBJ2-1, with D perhaps matching TRBD2 (5 bases). There are 14 residues in the CDR3. The V end lost 0 bases, the J end lost 7 bases, and 10 bases lay between the germline ends. Germline V gene sequence: CDR1 SEHNR, CDR2 FQNEAQ (reference sequence). CDR3 bases read: TGTGCCAGCAGCTTAGCTGCTAGCTTAAATGAG. It is translated as CASSLAASLNE. The full CDR3 protein reads CASSLAASLNEQFF.

This clone was observed at least ten times. Read sequence stops 3 residues before the CDR3 end, and the germline J gene provides the missing end. This chain links TRBV3-1 (or the pseudogene TRBV3-2) with TRBJ1-4, with D hard to call. The CDR3 is 15 residues long. Germline CDR1 and CDR2: LGHDT and YNNKEL (reference sequence). V dropped 5 bases and J dropped 3 bases, with 13 bases sitting between them. The sequenced part of the CDR3 DNA is TGTGCCAGCAGCTCCGCGGGCCCCCCTAATGAAAAA. Amino acid sequence: CASSSAGPPNEK. The CDR3 reads in full as CASSSAGPPNEKLFF.

This clone was seen ten or more times. The read finishes 3 residues shy of the CDR3 end, and the germline J gene is used to complete it. The V gene is TRBV2, the J gene TRBJ2-6; possibly TRBD2 for D (5 bases). This CDR3 has 15 residues. Trimming cost V 6 bases and J 2 bases, with 11 bases left between them. Germline CDR1 SNHLY, CDR2 FYNNEI. The sequenced CDR3 bases are TGTGCCAGCAGATGGGCGGGTACTGGGGCCAACGTC. Translated, it gives CASRWAGTGANV. The entire CDR3 is CASRWAGTGANVLTF.

This clone has at least ten counts. The read terminates 3 residues before the CDR3 end, so the remaining end is supplied by the germline J gene. The rearrangement links TRBV18 to TRBJ2-5; D possibly corresponds to TRBD2 (5 bases). This CDR3 comprises 15 residues. The V end lost 6 bases, the J end lost 4 bases, and 18 bases lay between the germline ends. Germline-derived CDR1 and CDR2 are KGHSH and LQKENI. This CDR3 reads CASSPRLRVGETQYF. Partial CDR3 DNA: TGTGCCAGCTCCCCGAGGTTGAGGGTAGGAGAGACC.

This clone has at least ten counts. The read stops 3 residues short of the end of the CDR3; the missing end is completed from the germline J gene. The rearrangement uses TRBV7-6 and TRBJ2-7; 9 bases agree with TRBD1. Germline CDR1 is SGHVS and CDR2 is FNYEAQ. V shed 1 base, J shed 3 bases, and the junction held 7 bases outside the gene matches. This CDR3 region has 16 residues. CDR3 in amino acids: CASSLVGQGKNYEQYF. Incomplete CDR3 DNA: TGTGCCAGCAGCTTAGTTGGACAGGGGAAAAACTACGAG.

This clone showed up many times. The observed sequence ends 3 residues before the CDR3 terminus, with the missing tail filled in from the germline J gene. The chain combines TRBV18 with TRBJ2-2; TRBD2 aligns across 7 bases. The CDR3 runs to 15 residues. The trim removed 5 bases at V and 7 bases at J, leaving 10 bases unmatched. Germline V CDR1 and CDR2: KGHSH, LQKENI. The sequenced part of the CDR3 DNA is TGTGCCAGCTCATCCAAAACTAGCGATGACGGGGAG. Amino acid sequence: CASSSKTSDDGE. The entire CDR3 is CASSSKTSDDGELFF. Full variable domain (missing parts from reference TRBV18 and TRBJ2-2): NAGVMQNPRHLVRRRGQEARLRCSPMKGHSHVYWYRQLPEEGLKFMVYLQKENIIDESGMPKERFSAEFPKEGPSILRIQQVVRGDSAAYFCASSSKTSDDGELFFGEGSRLTVL.

This clone has at least ten counts. The read falls 3 residues short of the CDR3 end, and the missing part is taken from the germline J gene. This rearrangement joins TRBV11-3 to TRBJ2-1; TRBD1 aligns across 9 bases. Germline CDR1 is SGHNT and CDR2 is YENEEA. V lost 5 bases, J lost 3 bases, and 2 bases stayed unmatched. The CDR3 covers 14 residues. CDR3 protein: CASSAGQGYNEQFF. CDR3 bases read: TGTGCCAGCAGCGCGGGACAGGGCTACAATGAG. The whole variable domain, remainder taken from reference TRBV11-3 and TRBJ2-1, is EAGVVQSPRYKIIEKKQPVAFWCNPISGHNTLYWYLQNLGQGPELLIRYENEEAVDDSQLPKDRFSAERLKGVDSTLKIQPAELGDSAVYLCASSAGQGYNEQFFGPGTRLTVL.

This clone was detected ten times or more. The CDR3 end lies 3 residues beyond the end of the read and is filled in from the germline J gene. The chain has TRBV19 and TRBJ2-7; 9 bases agree with TRBD1. The ends lost 4 bases at V and 5 bases at J; junction bases unmatched: 12. The CDR3 is 16 residues long. Germline CDR1 is LNHDA and CDR2 is SQIVND (reference sequence). Incomplete CDR3 DNA: TGTGCCAGTAGTAATGGGGTAGGGACAGGGATACACGAG. It encodes CASSNGVGTGIHE. The entire CDR3 protein is CASSNGVGTGIHEQYF.

About this clone itself: The read terminates 3 residues before the CDR3 end, so the remaining end is supplied by the germline J gene. J is TRBJ2-1 and V is TRBV20-1; a weak D match, TRBD2 (6 bases). CDR3 length: 14 amino acids. Germline V gives CDR1 DFQATT, CDR2 SNEGSKA (reference sequence). Deletions cut 3 bases from V and 7 bases from J, with 16 bases between. CDR3 in amino acids: CSASFRGAGNEQFF. The DNA read from the CDR3 is TGCAGTGCTAGCTTCCGTGGGGCGGGGAATGAG.

Ten or more counts support this clone. The CDR3 is cut off 3 residues early in the read; its end comes from the germline J gene. This chain uses TRBV5-1 with TRBJ2-3; D may be TRBD2 (6 bases). The CDR3 is made up of 14 amino acids. Trimming stripped 2 bases from V and 6 bases from J, with 13 bases between. CDR1 is SGHRS and CDR2 is YFSETQ in the germline V gene. The sequenced CDR3 bases are TGCGCCAGCAGCTTAGGAGGGGAGACGGATACG. Translating gives CASSLGGETDT. The CDR3 in its entirety is CASSLGGETDTQYF.